The 10 T cell receptor beta chains given below trace back to one sample, sequenced in a study of blood T cell repertoires in COVID-19. Sequencing used immunoSEQ multiplex PCR; TCRdb keeps in-frame clones, though not all of them. The sample consists of about 490,000 clones, 80% to 90% of them appearing once. Sequenced material: peripheral blood. These TCRs come from a human donor in a cohort sampled during active COVID-19.

V gene TRBV7-2 combines with J gene TRBJ1-4, with 9 bases that match TRBD1. The CDR3 covers 15 residues. Trimming removed 2 bases from V and 8 bases from J; junction bases left unmatched: 6. Germline V gene lookup returns CDR1 SGHTA and CDR2 FQGNSA. The CDR3 nucleotides read TGTGCCAGCAGCTTACGAACAGGGGGCAGGGAAAAACTGTTTTTT. Translated, it gives CASSLRTGGREKLFF.

About this clone itself: It may be a read error: a sequence one base away is much more abundant. J is TRBJ2-3 and V is TRBV7-2, with 11 bases matching TRBD2. Germline V gene lookup returns CDR1 SGHTA and CDR2 FQGNSA. With 3 bases clipped from V and 2 bases from J, the junction kept 1 base outside the gene matches. The CDR3 contains 15 residues. CDR3 nucleotides: TGTGCCAGCAGCTTGGGACTAGCGGTCACAGATACGCAGTATTTT. Translation gives CASSLGLAVTDTQYF. Based on the CDR3 plus reference TRBV7-2 and TRBJ2-3, the full variable domain is GAGVSQSPSNKVTEKGKDVELRCDPISGHTALYWYRQSLGQGLEFLIYFQGNSAPDKSGLPSDRFSAERTGGSVSTLTIQRTQQEDSAVYLCASSLGLAVTDTQYFGPGTRLTVL.

This clone was seen only a few times. The gene calls are TRBV7-9 and TRBJ1-2, with D uncertain. The V and J ends lost 5 bases and 5 bases respectively, with 15 bases between them. This CDR3 comprises 14 residues. The germline V gene encodes CDR1 SEHNR and CDR2 FQNEAQ (reference sequence). CDR3 amino acids: CASSPREKLYGYTF. CDR3 nucleotide sequence: TGTGCCAGCAGCCCCCGAGAGAAACTTTATGGCTACACCTTC.

This clone was observed a few times. The rearrangement joins TRBV18 to TRBJ1-5; TRBD1 matches 10 bases. With 4 bases clipped from V and 5 bases from J, the junction kept 2 bases outside the gene matches. Germline CDR1 is KGHSH and CDR2 is LQKENI. The CDR3 sequence is 14 residues long. The CDR3 region has the DNA TGTGCCAGCTCACAAGGGACAGGGGATCAGCCCCAGCATTTT. Residues: CASSQGTGDQPQHF.

This clone is a singleton in its sample. The V and J genes are TRBV5-1 and TRBJ2-5; no clear D gene. The V end lost 1 base, the J end lost 0 bases, and 10 bases lay between the germline ends. CDR1 SGHRS and CDR2 YFSETQ come from the germline V gene. CDR3 length: 15 residues. CDR3 region: CASSLNGDYQETQYF. CDR3 in DNA: TGCGCCAGCAGCTTGAACGGTGACTACCAAGAGACCCAGTACTTC.

The chain carries TRBV3-1 (or the pseudogene TRBV3-2) and TRBJ1-2; D gene unclear. The CDR3 is 14 residues long. Trimming removed 4 bases at V and 0 bases at J, with 9 bases between. Germline V gene sequence: CDR1 LGHDT, CDR2 YNNKEL (reference sequence). This CDR3 reads CASSLRAPNYGYTF. CDR3 nucleotide sequence: TGTGCCAGCAGCCTGCGCGCGCCTAACTATGGCTACACCTTC.

The chain combines TRBV5-1 with TRBJ1-3; D gene uncertain. Trimming removed 4 bases at V and 0 bases at J, with 8 bases between. CDR3 size: 14 residues. Germline CDR1 SGHRS, CDR2 YFSETQ. For the CDR3, the DNA is TGCGCCAGCAGCCCGGGAGACTCTGGAAACACCATATATTTT. Protein: CASSPGDSGNTIYF.

CDR3: CASSPPAGGHNEQFF. The CDR3 coding sequence is TGTGCCAGCTCACCTCCCGCGGGAGGGCACAATGAGCAGTTCTTC. The chain has TRBV18 and TRBJ2-1, with 9 bases fitting TRBD2. With 3 bases clipped from V and 5 bases from J, the junction kept 5 bases outside the gene matches. The CDR3 covers 15 residues. The germline CDR1 and CDR2 sequences are KGHSH and LQKENI.

In regard to this clone: This sample also contains other DNA sequences that code for the same CDR3. V is TRBV11-2 and J is TRBJ2-1; 12 positions match TRBD1. This CDR3 has 15 amino acids. CDR1 and CDR2 (germline): SGHAT, FQNNGV. V was clipped by 3 bases and J by 4 bases; unmatched bases: 1. The CDR3 DNA is TGTGCCAGCAGCTTGGGACAGGGGGCTTACAATGAGCAGTTCTTC. It encodes CASSLGQGAYNEQFF.

The rearrangement uses TRBV4-1 and TRBJ2-1; 12 nucleotides align to TRBD1. CDR3 length: 15 amino acids. Germline V lookup: CDR1 MGHRA, CDR2 YSYEKL. J was trimmed by 9 bases and V by 4 bases; bases with no gene match: 7. The chain's CDR3 is CASSLMGQGAGEQFF. For the CDR3, the DNA is TGCGCCAGCAGCCTTATGGGACAGGGGGCGGGTGAGCAGTTCTTC.